The 18 T cell receptor beta chains listed next were all sequenced from one sample in a study of T cell responses to AZD1222 COVID-19 vaccine (dated by TCRdb to the early 2020s). The meaning of the sample's time point label: baseline before first vaccination. Library preparation used the immunoSEQ multiplex PCR assay. TCRdb's version of the immuneACCESS table is confined to in-frame rearrangements and falls short of the full clone set. An unresolved V gene accounts for under half of the shortfall where checked; the remainder is of unknown origin. Counted in this sample were 100,000 to 150,000 clones; under 95% of them appeared once. Clones ranked in the top ten supply approximately 5.9% of the sample. This material consisted of peripheral blood, taken on day 0 of AZD1222 vaccination. All receptors come from an adult in good health.

The chain employs TRBV19 and TRBJ1-4; possible D gene TRBD1, 6 bases. The CDR3 has 16 amino acids. The germline V and J ends were trimmed by 3 bases and 4 bases, with 15 bases remaining between them. The germline V gene has CDR1 LNHDA and CDR2 SQIVND (reference sequence). The CDR3 here is CASSITAGVLNEKLFF. In DNA, the CDR3 is TGTGCCAGTAGTATTACGGCAGGGGTACTTAATGAAAAACTGTTTTTT.

V usage is TRBV12-5 and J usage is TRBJ2-1, with 7 bases that match TRBD1. CDR1 LGHNT and CDR2 FRNRAP come from the germline V gene. After removal of 3 bases from V and 8 bases from J, the junction contained 10 bases not matched to a gene. This CDR3 region has 15 residues. The CDR3 reads CASGLPGQPVDEQFF. The CDR3, as DNA: TGTGCTAGTGGTTTACCGGGACAGCCCGTGGATGAGCAGTTCTTC.

The V and J genes are TRBV19 and TRBJ2-4, with unresolved D. The CDR3 contains 13 residues. The germline V gene has CDR1 LNHDA and CDR2 SQIVND (reference sequence). V shed 1 base and J shed 5 bases, with 6 bases lying between them. The CDR3 nucleotides read TGTGCCAGTAGTATAGCATCCCAAAACATTCAGTACTTC. This gives the protein CASSIASQNIQYF.

This chain connects TRBV11-2 to TRBJ1-6; D might be TRBD1 (5 bases). Between the trimmed V and J ends, which lost 2 bases and 9 bases, there was a span of 14 bases. The CDR3 sequence is 15 residues long. The germline V gene encodes CDR1 SGHAT and CDR2 FQNNGV. The CDR3 loop reads CASSLSLQGVSPLHF. The CDR3 nucleotides read TGTGCCAGCAGCTTAAGCCTCCAGGGAGTTTCACCCCTCCACTTT.

This clone was recorded only once. V is TRBV7-8 and J is TRBJ1-2; D gene unclear. Germline V gene lookup returns CDR1 SGHVS and CDR2 FQNEAQ. The V end was cut by 6 bases, the J end by 6 bases, with 8 bases between. The CDR3 is made up of 11 amino acids. The CDR3 spells CASRAADGYTF. In DNA, the CDR3 is TGTGCCAGCAGGGCGGCAGATGGCTACACCTTC.

CDR3 nucleotide sequence: TGTGCCAGCAGCTCGCGGACAGGGGGCAGGTATGGCTACACCTTC. It translates to CASSSRTGGRYGYTF. The rearrangement links TRBV5-6 to TRBJ1-2; 11 bases are shared with TRBD1. Trimming took 3 bases from V and 5 from J; bases not matched to a gene: 6. Germline assignment: CDR1 SGHDT and CDR2 YYEEEE. The CDR3 runs 15 residues.

This sequence joins TRBV6-5 and TRBJ1-4; perhaps TRBD1 as D (6 bases). The V and J ends lost 9 bases and 0 bases respectively, with 14 bases between them. The CDR3 has 15 residues. The germline V gene encodes CDR1 MNHEY and CDR2 SVGAGI. For the CDR3, the DNA is TGTGCCAGTCGTTCGGGACACTCAACTAATGAAAAACTGTTTTTT. Translation: CASRSGHSTNEKLFF.

The chain joins TRBV27 to TRBJ2-1; either TRBD1 or TRBD2 may fit D (5 bases each). In germline, CDR1 is MNHEY, CDR2 SMNVEV (reference sequence). The CDR3 has 17 amino acids. V gave up 2 bases and J gave up 4 bases, with 18 bases separating them. CDR3 coding DNA: TGTGCCAGCAGTTTAATCCAGGGACGAACGAATTACAATGAGCAGTTCTTC. Protein sequence: CASSLIQGRTNYNEQFF.

This sequence joins TRBV5-1 and TRBJ1-1; D perhaps matches TRBD1 (6 bases). Germline values: CDR1 SGHRS, CDR2 YFSETQ. Trimming took off 2 bases at V and 0 bases at J, with 8 bases between the two ends. CDR3 length equals 14 residues. CDR3 nucleotides: TGCGCCAGCAGCTTCGGACAGCTGAACACTGAAGCTTTCTTT. Its translation is CASSFGQLNTEAFF.

This chain connects TRBV5-6 to TRBJ1-6; 10 bases fit TRBD1. This CDR3 comprises 14 residues. With V trimmed by 4 bases and J by 10 bases, 5 bases remained unmatched. Germline V lookup: CDR1 SGHDT, CDR2 YYEEEE. The CDR3 loop is CASSGRDRGSPLHF. CDR3 nucleotides: TGTGCCAGCAGCGGCCGGGACAGGGGCTCACCCCTCCACTTT.

This chain joins TRBV27 and TRBJ2-3, with unresolved D. The CDR3 length is 12 residues. V was trimmed by 6 bases and J by 1 base, leaving 5 bases between them. Germline V gene sequence: CDR1 MNHEY, CDR2 SMNVEV (reference sequence). In nucleotides, the CDR3 is TGTGCCAGCAGCCCGCGCACAGATACGCAGTATTTT. Protein: CASSPRTDTQYF.

The CDR3 loop is CASSPRVAGGETQYF. CDR3 nucleotide sequence: TGTGCCAGTAGTCCCCGGGTAGCGGGGGGAGAGACCCAGTACTTC. The rearrangement joins TRBV19 to TRBJ2-5; 10 positions match TRBD2. The CDR3 sequence is 15 residues long. The trim removed 5 bases at V and 4 bases at J, leaving 7 bases unmatched. Germline CDR1 and CDR2: LNHDA and SQIVND (reference sequence).

V and J are TRBV27 and TRBJ2-6, with TRBD1 identical over 8 bases. Germline V gene lookup returns CDR1 MNHEY and CDR2 SMNVEV (reference sequence). The ends lost 3 bases at V and 2 bases at J; junction bases unmatched: 9. The CDR3 is 18 amino acids. The CDR3 nucleotides read TGTGCCAGCAGTTTCTGGACAGGGAGGAGAACTGGGGCCAACGTCCTGACTTTC. Its protein is CASSFWTGRRTGANVLTF.

The chain couples TRBV29-1 to TRBJ1-3; no clear D. V dropped 6 bases and J dropped 1 base, with 16 bases sitting between them. Germline-derived CDR1 and CDR2 are SQVTM and ANQGSEA. This CDR3 has 15 amino acids. CDR3 in DNA: TGCAGCGTGGCATTTGGTTTGGGGTCTGGAAACACCATATATTTT. Translated, it gives CSVAFGLGSGNTIYF.

This clone was seen a single time. The chain combines TRBV11-3 with TRBJ2-3; possible D gene TRBD2, 6 bases. Per the germline V gene, CDR1 is SGHNT and CDR2 is YENEEA. V shed 5 bases and J shed 3 bases, with 18 bases lying between them. The CDR3 runs to 16 residues. The CDR3 coding sequence is TGTGCCAGCAGCACCCACCGGGACTCGAAAACAGATACGCAGTATTTT. Its translation: CASSTHRDSKTDTQYF.

This rearrangement joins TRBV10-1 to TRBJ2-5; possibly TRBD2 for D (6 bases). The CDR3 is 13 residues long. Trimming took 0 bases from V and 5 from J, leaving 7 bases between them. Per germline, CDR1 WNHNN and CDR2 SYGVQD (reference sequence). In nucleotides, the CDR3 is TGCGCCAGCAGTGAGTCAGGGAGGGAGACCCAGTACTTC. Its translation is CASSESGRETQYF.

J is TRBJ1-5 and V is TRBV6-6; the D is unclear. The germline V gene has CDR1 MNHNY and CDR2 SVGAGI (reference sequence). V gave up 7 bases and J gave up 6 bases, with 16 bases separating them. This CDR3 is built from 14 residues. CDR3: CASTQVQRAQPQHF. The DNA of the CDR3 is TGTGCCAGCACCCAGGTCCAGCGCGCTCAGCCCCAGCATTTT.

The chain uses TRBV19 and TRBJ1-1; D gene ambiguous. The CDR3 loop spans 11 amino acids. The germline V and J ends were trimmed by 3 bases and 4 bases, with 3 bases remaining between them. Germline V lookup: CDR1 LNHDA, CDR2 SQIVND (reference sequence). CDR3 region: CASSITTEAFF. CDR3 coding DNA: TGTGCCAGTAGTATTACCACTGAAGCTTTCTTT.